This is a list of T cell receptor beta chains from one sample in a study of CD8 T cells in ankylosing spondylitis. In TCRdb, the 5' RACE reads were re-called with MiXCR into one record per CDR3 protein. The sample contains around 130,000 distinct CDR3 sequences, around 9.3% of which appear only once. Sequencing was done on a sample of blood, either unsorted or a sorted T cell fraction (not recorded which). The receptors were gathered from a male donor with ankylosing spondylitis or in good health (not recorded which). CDR3s include the opening cysteine and the closing phenylalanine or tryptophan. A D gene is named only where the DNA matches it firmly. Some rows have no size entry. The others give once, few or many, or a class for an expanded clone.

size,V,D,J,CDR3,DNA
many,TRBV9,TRBD2,TRBJ2-1,CASSVGREARYNEQFF,TGTGCCAGCAGCGTAGGGCGGGAGGCCCGATACAATGAGCAGTTCTTC
many,TRBV6-2/TRBV6-3,NA,TRBJ2-3,CASSPDVPDTQYF,TGTGCCAGCAGTCCGGACGTTCCGGATACGCAGTATTTT
few,TRBV12-3/TRBV12-4,TRBD2,TRBJ2-7,CASSELGLGGYEQYF,TGTGCCAGCAGCGAACTGGGACTAGGGGGCTACGAGCAGTACTTC
once,TRBV29-1,TRBD1,TRBJ2-1,CSTRQGWNEQFF,TGCAGCACCCGACAGGGATGGAATGAGCAGTTCTTC
few,TRBV20-1,TRBD2,TRBJ2-3,CSARGLAATDTQYF,TGCAGTGCTAGAGGACTAGCAGCAACAGATACGCAGTATTTT
many,TRBV7-2,NA,TRBJ1-1,CASSLAWGNAFF,TGTGCCAGCAGCTTAGCGTGGGGTAATGCTTTCTTT
many,TRBV7-2,NA,TRBJ1-1,CASSLALGGLNTEAFF,TGTGCCAGCAGCTTAGCGCTTGGAGGTCTGAACACTGAAGCTTTCTTT
NA,TRBV6-1,TRBD1,TRBJ2-1,CASSTTWDRGGNEQFF,TGTGCCAGCAGCACCACGTGGGACAGGGGGGGGAATGAGCAGTTCTTC
few,TRBV18,TRBD2,TRBJ2-2,CASSASTSGTGELFF,TGTGCCAGCTCAGCCAGCACTAGCGGCACCGGGGAGCTGTTTTTT
NA,TRBV4-3,NA,TRBJ2-7,CASSQDSLGIKQYF,TGCGCCAGCAGCCAAGATAGTCTAGGGATCAAGCAGTACTTC
few,TRBV20-1,TRBD2,TRBJ2-1,CSAGVSGTSGRRQFF,TGCAGTGCCGGAGTGTCCGGGACTAGCGGGAGAAGGCAGTTCTTC
many,TRBV6-1,NA,TRBJ2-1,CASSRPLGRRSYNEQFF,TGTGCCAGCAGTCGACCTCTCGGACGCCGCTCCTACAATGAGCAGTTCTTC
NA,TRBV20-1,NA,TRBJ2-2,CCARRRVGGNTGELFF,TGCTGTGCCCGCCGCCGGGTGGGCGGGAACACCGGGGAGCTGTTTTTT
few,TRBV20-1,NA,TRBJ2-7,CSARDLEQERLYEQYF,TGCAGTGCTAGAGATTTGGAACAGGAACGCCTATACGAGCAGTACTTC
NA,TRBV24-1,NA,TRBJ2-7,CATSAQGTSTYEQYF,TGTGCCACCAGTGCACAGGGAACGTCAACCTACGAGCAGTACTTC
many,TRBV4-1,NA,TRBJ2-7,CASSHPRVPPYEQYF,TGCGCCAGCAGCCATCCGCGGGTACCCCCCTACGAGCAGTACTTC
many,TRBV7-2,NA,TRBJ2-6,CASSLASWIKTGANVLTF,TGTGCCAGCAGCTTAGCTTCATGGATCAAGACTGGGGCCAACGTCCTGACTTTC
many,TRBV7-8,TRBD1,TRBJ2-5,CASSLGVAGGRETQYF,TGTGCCAGCAGCTTAGGGGTGGCAGGGGGCCGTGAGACCCAGTACTTC
many,TRBV6-1,NA,TRBJ1-5,CASSRKDSLYSNQPQHF,TGTGCCAGCAGTCGAAAAGACAGTCTTTATAGCAATCAGCCCCAGCATTTT
many,TRBV28,NA,TRBJ2-1,CASSLPSRGNEQFF,TGTGCCAGCAGTTTACCTAGTAGGGGGAATGAGCAGTTCTTC
few,TRBV10-3,TRBD1,TRBJ2-1,CAINRDRNNEQFF,TGTGCCATCAACCGGGACAGAAACAATGAGCAGTTCTTC
many,TRBV4-3,NA,TRBJ2-2,CASSPAPRGTGELFF,TGCGCCAGCAGCCCAGCGCCCCGGGGCACCGGGGAGCTGTTTTTT
NA,TRBV5-1,TRBD1,TRBJ1-1,CASSLAGPGGGAEAFF,TGCGCCAGCAGCTTGGCGGGGCCAGGGGGAGGCGCTGAAGCTTTCTTC
NA,TRBV4-2,NA,TRBJ2-7,CASSQETGSSYEQYF,TGTGCCAGCAGCCAAGAAACAGGGAGCTCCTACGAGCAGTACTTC
few,TRBV2,NA,TRBJ2-4,CASREGTAVAKNSQYF,TGTGCCAGCAGAGAGGGGACGGCTGTAGCCAAAAACAGTCAGTACTTC
NA,TRBV11-2,TRBD2,TRBJ2-1,CASSSGLAVHEQFF,TGTGCCAGCAGCTCCGGACTAGCGGTGCACGAGCAGTTCTTC
few,TRBV29-1,NA,TRBJ1-2,CSVEVQEGYTF,TGCAGCGTTGAAGTGCAGGAGGGCTACACCTTC
few,TRBV6-2/TRBV6-3,NA,TRBJ1-1,CASSFNRVNTEAFF,TGTGCCAGCAGTTTTAATCGGGTGAACACTGAAGCTTTCTTT
many,TRBV12-3/TRBV12-4,NA,TRBJ1-6,CASSLQSYSPLHF,TGTGCCAGCAGTCTTCAATCTTATTCACCCCTCCACTTT
many,TRBV28,NA,TRBJ2-7,CASSSSWGAYEQYF,TGTGCCAGCAGTTCCTCCTGGGGGGCTTACGAGCAGTACTTC
many,TRBV29-1,NA,TRBJ2-7,CSVRTDSYEQYF,TGCAGCGTCCGGACGGACTCCTACGAGCAGTACTTC
many,TRBV4-3,NA,TRBJ2-1,CASSQVALNNEQFF,TGCGCCAGCAGCCAAGTAGCGCTCAACAATGAGCAGTTCTTC
NA,TRBV29-1,TRBD1,TRBJ1-1,CSVETGGNTEAFF,TGCAGCGTTGAAACAGGGGGCAATACTGAAGCTTTCTTT
many,TRBV29-1,NA,TRBJ2-1,CSVEGGGNEQFF,TGCAGCGTTGAAGGAGGGGGGAATGAGCAGTTCTTC
many,TRBV29-1,NA,TRBJ2-1,CSVLGTQGPRTYNEQFF,TGCAGCGTCCTGGGGACCCAAGGGCCTCGCACCTACAATGAGCAGTTCTTC
many,TRBV28,NA,TRBJ2-2,CALEGTGELFF,TGTGCCCTCGAGGGTACCGGGGAGCTGTTTTTT
NA,TRBV11-2,TRBD1,TRBJ1-6,CASSTGVNSPLHF,TGTGCCAGCAGTACAGGGGTTAATTCACCCCTCCACTTT
NA,TRBV18,NA,TRBJ2-2,CASSASGPNTGELFF,TGTGCCAGCTCAGCATCGGGACCGAACACCGGGGAGCTGTTTTTT
many,TRBV28,TRBD1,TRBJ2-7,CASSKRQGHYEQYF,TGTGCCAGCAGCAAGAGACAGGGGCACTACGAGCAGTACTTC
many,TRBV12-3/TRBV12-4,NA,TRBJ1-5,CASTPEGYNQPQHF,TGTGCCAGCACCCCAGAAGGGTACAATCAGCCCCAGCATTTT
NA,TRBV3-1,NA,TRBJ2-7,CASSPTSDNPSYEQYF,TGTGCCAGCAGCCCCACAAGCGACAATCCCAGCTACGAGCAGTACTTC
NA,TRBV3-1,NA,TRBJ1-5,CASSLGGNNQPQHF,TGTGCCAGCAGCCTTGGGGGGAACAATCAGCCCCAGCATTTT
many,TRBV7-9,TRBD1,TRBJ2-5,CASSLTGTVGETQYF,TGTGCCAGCAGCTTAACCGGGACAGTAGGGGAGACCCAGTACTTC
many,TRBV10-3,TRBD2,TRBJ2-5,CAIRGPESGVETQYF,TGTGCCATCAGGGGCCCTGAGAGCGGGGTTGAGACCCAGTACTTC
many,TRBV7-3,NA,TRBJ2-1,CASSSHTSGNEQFF,TGTGCCAGCAGCTCCCACACGAGCGGGAATGAGCAGTTCTTC
few,TRBV11-2,NA,TRBJ1-1,CASTRGLDSLNMNTEAFF,TGTGCCAGCACCCGGGGGTTAGACAGTTTAAACATGAACACTGAAGCTTTCTTT